At least ten counts were recorded for the clone carrying this T cell receptor (beta chain). The sample is drawn from a study of identical twins. Addition of a universal primer site occurred through template switching, and cDNA carried unique molecular identifiers. TCRdb used MiXCR to reprocess the 5' RACE reads, holding one entry per CDR3 protein. The data contain roughly 690,000 distinct CDR3 sequences, over 5% of them singletons. Donors uniformly comprised healthy Caucasians. Unmatched junction bases numbered 2, after V lost 0 bases and J lost 0 bases. CDR1 is ENHRY, CDR2 SYGVKD, per germline. The CDR3 consists of 15 residues.

This clonotype originated in a man aged 18 to 29 in good health. The rearrangement joins TRBV10-3 to TRBJ2-7; 7 nucleotides align to TRBD1. The specimen was naive T cells sorted from blood. CDR3 sequence (DNA): TGTGCCATCAGTGAGTCGGGGACAGCCTCCTACGAGCAGTACTTC. Protein: CAISESGTASYEQYF.